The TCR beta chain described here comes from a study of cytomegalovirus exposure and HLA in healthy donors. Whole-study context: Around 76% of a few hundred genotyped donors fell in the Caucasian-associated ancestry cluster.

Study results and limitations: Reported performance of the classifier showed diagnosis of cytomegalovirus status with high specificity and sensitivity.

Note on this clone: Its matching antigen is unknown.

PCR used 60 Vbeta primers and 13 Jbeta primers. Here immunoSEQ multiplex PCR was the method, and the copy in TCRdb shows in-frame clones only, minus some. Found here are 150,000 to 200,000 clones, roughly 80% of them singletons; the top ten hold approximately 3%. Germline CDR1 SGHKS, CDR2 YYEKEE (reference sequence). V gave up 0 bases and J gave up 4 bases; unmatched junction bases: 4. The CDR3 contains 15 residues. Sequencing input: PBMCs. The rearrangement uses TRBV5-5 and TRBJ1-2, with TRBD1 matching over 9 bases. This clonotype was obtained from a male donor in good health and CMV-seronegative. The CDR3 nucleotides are TGTGCCAGCAGCTTGGTGGACAGGGGTCCCTATGGCTACACCTTC. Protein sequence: CASSLVDRGPYGYTF.